This entry lists 3 T cell receptor beta chains sequenced from one sample in a study of blood T cells in healthy people across ages. A second PCR, run for roughly 7 to 11 cycles, used a sample-barcoded 5' primer plus a J-beta primer mix. TCRdb reanalysed the 5' RACE reads using MiXCR and keeps one entry per CDR3 protein. The table shows about 830,000 distinct CDR3 sequences, with 55% to 65% occurring only once. Source material: blood. The receptor source for this set is a man aged 25 to 40 in good health.

This clonotype has only one observation. This chain connects TRBV29-1 to TRBJ2-3, with D unresolved. This CDR3 spans 15 amino acids. The ends were cut back, 2 bases at V and 0 bases at J, with 12 bases in the middle. Looked up from germline, CDR1 is SQVTM and CDR2 is ANQGSEA. In nucleotides, the CDR3 is TGCAGCGTTGAAAACAGAGCAGCTAGCACAGATACGCAGTATTTT. Amino acid sequence: CSVENRAASTDTQYF.

V and J are TRBV13 and TRBJ2-1; 8 bases map to TRBD1. There are 18 residues in the CDR3. The ends lost 1 base at V and 6 bases at J; junction bases unmatched: 14. The germline gives CDR1 PRHDT, CDR2 FYEKMQ (reference sequence). In DNA form, the CDR3 reads TGTGCCAGCAGCTTAGTGAAGGGAGCAGGGGGCGTAGGCAATGAGCAGTTCTTC. As protein: CASSLVKGAGGVGNEQFF.

Comments on this clonotype: Germline and junction disagree at one end, which may indicate a read error. V usage is TRBV10-3 and J usage is TRBJ2-4, with 7 bases matching TRBD1. The J call may be in error: the DNA end matches TRBJ2-5 better. CDR1 is ENHRY, CDR2 SYGVKD, per germline. The CDR3 has 14 amino acids. The CDR3 coding sequence is TGTGCCATCAGCGACAGGGACCACCAGGAGACCCAGTACTTC. It specifies CAISDRDHQETQYF.